These T cell receptor beta chains were read from a single sample in a study of blood T cell repertoires in COVID-19. Libraries were prepared by immunoSEQ multiplex PCR; TCRdb keeps only in-frame clonotypes and omits some of them. Found here are 250,000 to 350,000 clones, 70% to 90% of them singletons; the top ten hold roughly 2.1%. The sequencing input was peripheral blood. These receptors came from a woman aged 30 to 39 who had recovered from COVID-19. The CDR3 runs from the conserved cysteine through the conserved F or W. D genes are given only for firm matches. Clone size is not always given. Where it is, it says once, few, many or a class for expanded clones.

D,size,J,V,CDR3,DNA
-,-,TRBJ1-2,TRBV29-1,CSAGESGYTF,TGCAGCGCCGGGGAAAGTGGCTACACCTTC
-,-,TRBJ1-6,TRBV7-9,CASSTGQKDNSPLHF,TGTGCCAGCAGCACCGGACAGAAAGATAATTCACCCCTCCACTTT
TRBD2,-,TRBJ2-2,TRBV2,CASSEGSGRTGELFF,TGTGCCAGCAGTGAAGGGAGCGGGAGGACCGGGGAGCTGTTTTTT
TRBD1,-,TRBJ1-2,TRBV7-9,CASSLLGGVRDRPYDYTF,TGTGCCAGCAGCTTATTAGGCGGAGTTAGGGACAGACCATATGACTACACCTTC
TRBD1,-,TRBJ2-7,TRBV18,CASATGGGYEQYF,TGTGCCAGTGCCACAGGGGGCGGCTACGAGCAGTACTTC
-,-,TRBJ1-1,TRBV14,CASSQDLNGEPRNTEAFF,TGTGCCAGCAGCCAAGATTTAAACGGGGAACCGAGGAACACTGAAGCTTTCTTT
-,-,TRBJ2-1,TRBV19,CASSTGGSYNEQFF,TGTGCCAGTAGTACCGGGGGCTCCTACAATGAGCAGTTCTTC
TRBD1,-,TRBJ2-7,TRBV28,CASTDREGEQYF,TGTGCCAGCACGGACAGGGAAGGCGAGCAGTACTTC
TRBD2,-,TRBJ2-2,TRBV6-5,CASRRIAGSPGELFF,TGTGCCAGCAGAAGAATAGCGGGGTCCCCCGGGGAGCTGTTTTTT
-,-,TRBJ2-7,TRBV5-4,CASSESGYEQYF,TGTGCCAGCAGCGAAAGCGGGTACGAGCAGTACTTC
-,-,TRBJ2-3,TRBV6-4,CASRTGPSTDTQYF,TGTGCCAGCAGGACAGGACCTAGCACAGATACGCAGTATTTT
-,-,TRBJ2-3,TRBV5-1,CASSLDTTAADTQYF,TGCGCCAGCAGCTTGGATACGACGGCGGCGGATACGCAGTATTTT
-,once,TRBJ2-7,TRBV15,CATSSLSGNEQYF,TGTGCCACCAGCAGCCTTTCCGGGAACGAGCAGTACTTC
-,once,TRBJ1-1,TRBV12-3/TRBV12-4,CASSFITRTEAFF,TGTGCCAGCAGTTTTATAACGAGGACTGAAGCTTTCTTT
TRBD1,once,TRBJ1-6,TRBV3-1/TRBV3-2,CASSQGGTVDNSPLHF,TGTGCCAGCAGCCAAGGGGGGACAGTCGATAATTCACCCCTCCACTTT
TRBD1,-,TRBJ2-2,TRBV30,CAAQFGTGGNTGELFF,TGTGCTGCCCAATTCGGGACAGGGGGCAACACCGGGGAGCTGTTTTTT
-,-,TRBJ2-1,TRBV28,CASSWTGLAEQFF,TGTGCCAGCAGCTGGACGGGATTAGCTGAGCAGTTCTTC
TRBD2,-,TRBJ2-2,TRBV4-1,CASSQVAGLDTGELFF,TGCGCCAGCAGCCAAGTTGCAGGACTAGACACCGGGGAGCTGTTTTTT
-,-,TRBJ2-7,TRBV18,CASSPVDRPSYEQYF,TGTGCCAGCTCACCCGTGGACAGACCCTCCTACGAGCAGTACTTC
TRBD1,-,TRBJ1-5,TRBV2,CASSRTGTQMPQHF,TGTGCCAGCAGCAGGACAGGGACCCAGATGCCCCAGCATTTT
-,-,TRBJ2-7,TRBV5-1,CASSLSPTYEQYF,TGCGCCAGCAGCTTGAGCCCGACCTACGAGCAGTACTTC
-,few,TRBJ1-2,TRBV28,CASSLTGRGYTF,TGTGCCAGCTCCTTGACTGGCCGAGGCTACACCTTC
-,-,TRBJ2-7,TRBV3-1/TRBV3-2,CASSQESGTSYEQYF,TGTGCCAGCAGCCAAGAGTCGGGAACCTCCTACGAGCAGTACTTC
-,-,TRBJ1-4,TRBV9,CASSVRGGTNEKLFF,TGTGCCAGCAGCGTTCGGGGGGGAACTAATGAAAAACTGTTTTTT
-,-,TRBJ2-3,TRBV7-9,CASSLTGPQDTQYF,TGTGCCAGCAGCTTGACAGGTCCACAAGATACGCAGTATTTT
-,-,TRBJ2-7,TRBV2,CASEASYEQYF,TGTGCCAGCGAAGCATCCTACGAGCAGTACTTC
-,-,TRBJ1-2,TRBV19,CASRNRYNYGYTF,TGTGCCAGTAGAAACAGATATAACTATGGCTACACCTTC
-,-,TRBJ1-5,TRBV6-1,CASSEGTAGAGQPQHF,TGTGCCAGCAGTGAAGGGACAGCCGGGGCAGGGCAGCCCCAGCATTTT
-,once,TRBJ2-7,TRBV4-2,CASSLPIEGSNEQYF,TGTGCCAGCAGCCTCCCAATTGAGGGCTCGAACGAGCAGTACTTC
-,-,TRBJ2-7,TRBV7-9,CASSYIYSSYEQYF,TGTGCCAGCAGCTATATCTATAGCTCCTACGAGCAGTACTTC
-,few,TRBJ1-6,TRBV9,CASSAQTGNNSPLHF,TGTGCCAGCAGCGCTCAAACAGGGAATAATTCACCCCTCCACTTT
-,-,TRBJ2-7,TRBV6-5,CASSPLGTSEQYF,TGTGCCAGCAGCCCCCTAGGAACGTCCGAGCAGTACTTC
-,once,TRBJ1-2,TRBV4-1,CASSQVETGPDGYTF,TGCGCCAGCAGCCAAGTTGAAACAGGGCCCGACGGCTACACCTTC
-,-,TRBJ2-1,TRBV6-6,CASSLFPPGSYNEQFF,TGTGCCAGCAGCCTTTTTCCCCCGGGGTCCTACAATGAGCAGTTCTTC
-,-,TRBJ2-6,TRBV2,CASSEDGSGANVLTF,TGTGCCAGCAGTGAAGACGGCTCTGGGGCCAACGTCCTGACTTTC
-,-,TRBJ2-7,TRBV29-1,CSVRTQNYEQYF,TGCAGCGTCAGAACCCAAAACTACGAGCAGTACTTC
-,few,TRBJ1-6,TRBV6-5,CASRSASRDNSPLHF,TGTGCCAGCAGGAGCGCTTCGAGGGATAATTCACCCCTCCACTTT
-,-,TRBJ1-6,TRBV23-1,CARNGLPAAPLHF,TGCGCCAGAAACGGACTGCCCGCGGCACCCCTCCACTTT
-,-,TRBJ2-7,TRBV19,CASSRTTPAYEQYF,TGTGCCAGTAGTCGAACTACCCCAGCCTACGAGCAGTACTTC
-,-,TRBJ1-4,TRBV19,CASSISRRGKLFF,TGTGCCAGTAGTATCTCCAGGAGGGGAAAACTGTTTTTT
-,-,TRBJ1-3,TRBV10-2,CASGRPGNTIYF,TGCGCCAGCGGCAGGCCTGGAAACACCATATATTTT
-,-,TRBJ1-2,TRBV4-1,CASSQDPTGTLSGWTF,TGCGCCAGCAGCCAAGATCCGACGGGAACCCTATCCGGCTGGACCTTC
TRBD1,-,TRBJ1-3,TRBV4-2,CASSQGRGQGNTIYF,TGTGCCAGCAGCCAAGGTCGCGGACAGGGGAACACCATATATTTT
TRBD2,-,TRBJ2-3,TRBV28,CASSRPRTSGRLTDTQYF,TGTGCCAGCAGTCGGCCGAGGACTAGCGGGAGGTTAACGGATACGCAGTATTTT
TRBD1,-,TRBJ1-6,TRBV28,CASSGQGNSPLHF,TGTGCCAGTTCGGGACAGGGAAATTCACCCCTCCACTTT
-,-,TRBJ2-5,TRBV5-1,CASSPGGGRGETQYF,TGCGCCAGCAGCCCGGGCGGCGGAAGGGGCGAGACCCAGTACTTC